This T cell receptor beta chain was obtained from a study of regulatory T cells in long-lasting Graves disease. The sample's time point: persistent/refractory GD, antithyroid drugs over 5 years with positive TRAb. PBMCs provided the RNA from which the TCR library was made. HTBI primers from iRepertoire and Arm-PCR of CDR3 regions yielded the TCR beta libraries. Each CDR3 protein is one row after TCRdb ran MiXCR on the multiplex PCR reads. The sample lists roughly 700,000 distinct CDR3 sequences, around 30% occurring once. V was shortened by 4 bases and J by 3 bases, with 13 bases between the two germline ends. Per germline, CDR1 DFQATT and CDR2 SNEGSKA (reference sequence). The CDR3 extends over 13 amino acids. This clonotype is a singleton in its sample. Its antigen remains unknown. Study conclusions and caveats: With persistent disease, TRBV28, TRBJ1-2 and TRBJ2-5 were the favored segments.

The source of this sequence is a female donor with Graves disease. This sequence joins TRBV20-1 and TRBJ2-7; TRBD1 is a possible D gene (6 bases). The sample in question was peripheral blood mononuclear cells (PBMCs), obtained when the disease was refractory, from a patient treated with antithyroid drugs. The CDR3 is CSAIRDTDYEQYF. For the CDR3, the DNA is TGCAGTGCTATCCGGGACACCGACTACGAGCAGTACTTC.